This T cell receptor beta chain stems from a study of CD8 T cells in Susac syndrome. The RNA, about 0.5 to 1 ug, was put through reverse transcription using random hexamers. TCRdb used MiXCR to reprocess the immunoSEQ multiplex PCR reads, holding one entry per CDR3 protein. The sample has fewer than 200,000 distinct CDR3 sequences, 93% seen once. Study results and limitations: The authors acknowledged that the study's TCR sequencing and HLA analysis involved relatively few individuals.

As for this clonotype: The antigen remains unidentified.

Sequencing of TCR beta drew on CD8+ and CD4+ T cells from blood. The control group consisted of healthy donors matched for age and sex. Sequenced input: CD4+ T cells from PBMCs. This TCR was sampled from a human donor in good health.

CDR3: CASRVYGTGDVKETQYF. The CDR3, as DNA: TGTGCCAGCAGAGTCTACGGGACAGGGGATGTGAAAGAGACCCAGTACTTC. V and J are TRBV7-9 and TRBJ2-5, with 10 bases lining up with TRBD1. Trimming took 6 bases from V and 3 from J; bases not matched to a gene: 13. Germline CDR1 is SEHNR and CDR2 is FQNEAQ (reference sequence). The CDR3 has 17 residues.